Below are 20 T cell receptor beta chains sequenced from a single sample in a study of identical twins' blood T cells. TCRdb reprocessed the 5' RACE reads via MiXCR and lists one record per CDR3 protein. The table records a few hundred thousand distinct CDR3 sequences, roughly 27% of them present only once. Sequenced input: PBMCs. Source of these receptors: a woman aged 18-49 years in good health.

The J gene is TRBJ1-2, the V gene TRBV12-3 or TRBV12-4; D perhaps matches TRBD1 (6 bases). V lost 7 bases and J 2 bases, leaving 17 bases between the germline ends. The CDR3 runs 15 residues. The CDR3 loop is CASKPSDRQNYGYTF. The CDR3 region has the DNA TGTGCCAGCAAACCCTCGGACAGACAGAACTATGGCTACACCTTC.

The table lists this clonotype with a few counts. The J gene is TRBJ2-2, the V gene TRBV20-1, with unresolved D. The germline CDR1 and CDR2 sequences are DFQATT and SNEGSKA (reference sequence). The length of the CDR3 is 13 residues. With 0 bases removed from V and 10 bases from J, the gap between germline ends came to 12 bases. DNA of the CDR3: TGCAGTGCTAGAGATACAGCCGCCGAGGAGCTGTTTTTT. Amino acids: CSARDTAAEELFF.

This clonotype occurred once. The chain joins TRBV13 to TRBJ1-3; D might be TRBD1 (5 bases). The CDR3 is 14 residues long. Trimming pared 4 bases from V and 4 bases from J, leaving 11 bases between. Germline CDR1 and CDR2: PRHDT and FYEKMQ (reference sequence). DNA for the CDR3: TGTGCCAGCAGCTATGGCGGGGGGGGAAACACCATATATTTT. It codes for CASSYGGGGNTIYF.

This clonotype has a handful of counts. This chain connects TRBV29-1 to TRBJ2-3; no firm D call. The CDR3 spans 11 residues. In germline, CDR1 is SQVTM, CDR2 ANQGSEA. V lost 5 bases to trimming and J lost 8 bases, with 11 bases between them. The CDR3 spells CSVLLVGTQYF. The CDR3 DNA reads TGCAGCGTTCTCCTGGTCGGTACGCAGTATTTT.

This clonotype was seen a handful of times. The chain combines TRBV10-1 with TRBJ2-2; TRBD1 matches at 7 bases. Germline V gene sequence: CDR1 WNHNN, CDR2 SYGVQD (reference sequence). The CDR3 is 15 amino acids. The junction had 6 bases not matched to a gene; V was cut back by 8 bases and J by 0 bases. The CDR3 DNA reads as TGCGCCAGCGGCCAGGGGACAGCGAACACCGGGGAGCTGTTTTTT. This encodes CASGQGTANTGELFF.

This clonotype was observed a handful of times. The rearrangement links TRBV10-3 to TRBJ2-1; D is possibly TRBD1 or TRBD2 (5 bases each). Germline V CDR1 and CDR2: ENHRY, SYGVKD. V was cut by 7 bases and J by 9 bases, with 16 bases left in between. The CDR3 runs to 13 residues. The CDR3 here is CAINRDGIGEQFF. For the CDR3, the DNA is TGTGCCATCAATCGGGACGGCATTGGTGAGCAGTTCTTC.

The gene calls are TRBV5-6 and TRBJ2-1; tentative D call: TRBD2 (5 bases). Germline CDR1 reads SGHDT; CDR2 reads YYEEEE. Trimming pared 2 bases from V and 3 bases from J, leaving 12 bases between. This CDR3 has 15 residues. The CDR3 here is CASSFSLAGYNEQFF. The DNA for the CDR3 is TGTGCCAGCAGCTTTAGTCTAGCTGGCTACAATGAGCAGTTCTTC.

This clonotype has only a few counts. V is TRBV6-2 or TRBV6-3 and J is TRBJ2-7; D unresolved. V was shortened by 8 bases and J by 3 bases, with 8 bases between the two germline ends. CDR3 size: 11 residues. Looked up from germline, CDR1 is MNHEY and CDR2 is SVGEGT. The CDR3, as DNA: TGTGCCAGCGGGGTTTACTACGAGCAGTACTTC. Translating it yields CASGVYYEQYF.

The chain carries TRBV6-1 and TRBJ1-1; D gene ambiguous. This CDR3 spans 14 amino acids. V dropped 8 bases and J dropped 3 bases, with 16 bases sitting between them. Germline V CDR1 and CDR2: MNHNS, SASEGT. The chain's CDR3 is CASDRTGRDTEAFF. The CDR3 nucleotides are TGTGCCAGCGACCGGACGGGTAGAGACACTGAAGCTTTCTTT.

This clonotype has just a few counts. V gene TRBV5-1 combines with J gene TRBJ1-3, with unresolved D. The V and J ends lost 0 bases and 6 bases respectively, with 16 bases between them. The CDR3 extends over 16 amino acids. The germline V gene has CDR1 SGHRS and CDR2 YFSETQ. The CDR3 DNA reads TGCGCCAGCAGCTTGGGATCTGCCGGGTTAGCAAACACCATATATTTT. Translating it yields CASSLGSAGLANTIYF.

The sample holds a few counts of this clonotype. The chain is built from TRBV5-1 and TRBJ1-1; a possible D gene is TRBD1 (6 bases). Trimming removed 5 bases at V and 2 bases at J, with 16 bases between. Per the germline V gene, CDR1 is SGHRS and CDR2 is YFSETQ. The CDR3 consists of 15 residues. The CDR3 DNA reads TGCGCCAGCAGGGCCAGGGGCGCAGGTAACACTGAAGCTTTCTTT. Translating it yields CASRARGAGNTEAFF.

This clonotype was seen a handful of times. The chain has TRBV29-1 and TRBJ1-2; no definite D call. The V and J ends lost 6 bases and 7 bases respectively, with 12 bases between them. Germline V gene lookup returns CDR1 SQVTM and CDR2 ANQGSEA. The CDR3 is made up of 11 amino acids. The CDR3 is CSVAIGGGYTF. CDR3 in DNA: TGCAGCGTGGCCATAGGAGGTGGCTACACCTTC.

This clonotype was observed a few times. The chain employs TRBV7-8 and TRBJ1-1, with no clear D. Germline V CDR1 and CDR2: SGHVS, FQNEAQ. V lost 6 bases to trimming and J lost 11 bases, with 13 bases between them. The CDR3 spans 11 residues. The chain's CDR3 is CASRGEMEAFF. In DNA, the CDR3 is TGTGCCAGCAGAGGTGAAATGGAGGCTTTCTTT.

There are a few counts of this clonotype. An end of the junction differs from the germline gene, which may be a read error. J is TRBJ2-7 and V is TRBV25-1; D not certain. CDR3 length: 12 amino acids. CDR1 is MGHDK and CDR2 is SYGVNS in the germline V gene. DNA of the CDR3: TGTGCCAGCACCCTACTGCGCTACAAGCAGTACTTC. This translates into CASTLLRYKQYF.

A few counts support this clonotype. This chain links TRBV20-1 with TRBJ1-2; D not certain. This CDR3 spans 11 amino acids. CDR1 is DFQATT and CDR2 is SNEGSKA in the germline V gene (reference sequence). V lost 7 bases and J lost 5, with 11 bases in between. The DNA of the CDR3 is TGCAGTGTTCCGTCTGGTTATGGCTACACCTTC. Its translation: CSVPSGYGYTF.

This clonotype was picked up many times. V gene TRBV4-3 combines with J gene TRBJ1-3, with a weak D call TRBD1 (5 bases). Looked up from germline, CDR1 is LGHNA and CDR2 is YSLEER. CDR3 length: 16 residues. Trimming removed 0 bases at V and 0 bases at J, with 9 bases between. This CDR3 reads CASSQDETASGNTIYF. CDR3 coding DNA: TGCGCCAGCAGCCAAGACGAGACAGCCTCTGGAAACACCATATATTTT.

V and J are TRBV6-5 and TRBJ2-6, with TRBD1 matching 8 bases. V lost 2 bases to trimming and J lost 1 base; unmatched junction nucleotides: 10. The germline V gene encodes CDR1 MNHEY and CDR2 SVGAGI. The CDR3 contains 19 residues. CDR3 in DNA: TGTGCCAGCAGTTACGCAATTACAGGGGGTACTTCTGGGGCCAACGTCCTGACTTTC. Translated, it gives CASSYAITGGTSGANVLTF.

This chain joins TRBV20-1 and TRBJ2-2; TRBD2 might be the D (6 bases). CDR3 length: 15 amino acids. The germline gives CDR1 DFQATT, CDR2 SNEGSKA (reference sequence). Deletions cut 6 bases from V and 0 bases from J, with 14 bases between. CDR3 sequence reads: CSARHGLSNTGELFF. CDR3 DNA sequence: TGCAGTGCGCGGCACGGACTATCGAACACCGGGGAGCTGTTTTTT.

In this sample, this clonotype turned up many times. The chain joins TRBV18 to TRBJ1-1; 7 bases line up with TRBD1. CDR3 size: 16 residues. Trimming removed 2 bases from V and 3 bases from J; junction bases left unmatched: 9. The germline CDR1 and CDR2 sequences are KGHSH and LQKENI. CDR3 nucleotide sequence: TGTGCCAGCTCACCAAACACCGGGACAGATTACACTGAAGCTTTCTTT. The encoded protein is CASSPNTGTDYTEAFF.

This clonotype was observed a handful of times. The chain is built from TRBV7-8 and TRBJ2-5; 9 bases map to TRBD1. The J segment lost 3 bases and the V segment lost 3 bases, leaving 2 bases of the junction unmatched. The CDR3 has 14 amino acids. Germline V gene data show CDR1 as SGHVS and CDR2 as FQNEAQ. CDR3 region: CASSFRTGEETQYF. The CDR3 DNA reads as TGTGCCAGCAGCTTCCGGACAGGGGAAGAGACCCAGTACTTC.